This T cell receptor beta chain was recovered during a study of shared clonotypes between healthy human individuals. Generated by immunoSEQ multiplex PCR, the TCRdb table keeps only in-frame clones and is missing some. The sample lists about 2.4 million clones; approximately 94% were seen once. Germline-derived CDR1 and CDR2 are LGHNA and YNFKEQ. The CDR3 has 15 amino acids. Trimming shortened V by 5 bases and J by 4 bases, and 18 bases separated the two germline ends. The genes are TRBV4-2 and TRBJ2-7; possible D gene TRBD2, 7 bases. This TCR derives from a man between 18 and 35 years old in good health. Some clones in this sample may be carry-over from other donors' samples. The sample consisted of naive CD4+ T cells from PBMCs. Subset in this sample: CD45RA+ positively selected. In nucleotides, the CDR3 is TGTGCCAGCAGCTACGTGGTTAGGGGGGGGTACGAGCAGTACTTC. Its translation is CASSYVVRGGYEQYF.